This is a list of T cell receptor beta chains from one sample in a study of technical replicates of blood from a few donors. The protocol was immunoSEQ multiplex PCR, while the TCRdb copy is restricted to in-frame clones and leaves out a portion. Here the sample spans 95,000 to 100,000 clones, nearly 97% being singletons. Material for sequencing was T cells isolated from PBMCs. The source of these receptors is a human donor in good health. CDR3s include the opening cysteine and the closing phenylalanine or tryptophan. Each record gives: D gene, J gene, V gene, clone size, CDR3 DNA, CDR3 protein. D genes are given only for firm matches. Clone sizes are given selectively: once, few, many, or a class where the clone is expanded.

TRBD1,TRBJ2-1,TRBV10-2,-,TGCGCCAGCAGCCTACCGAGTAACAGGGGGCATGAGCAGTTCTTC,CASSLPSNRGHEQFF
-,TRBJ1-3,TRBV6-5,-,TGTGCCAGCACAGGGTACTCTGGAAACACCATATATTTT,CASTGYSGNTIYF
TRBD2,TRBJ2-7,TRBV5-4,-,TGTGCCAGCAGCTTGATGGGGACTAGCGTAATCTACGAGCAGTACTTC,CASSLMGTSVIYEQYF
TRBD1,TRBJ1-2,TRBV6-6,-,TGTGCCAGCAGTTTAGACAGGGCCTATGGCTACACCTTC,CASSLDRAYGYTF
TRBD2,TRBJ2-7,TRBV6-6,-,TGTGCCAGCAGTTACCCGATACTAGCGGGAGACGAGCAGTACTTC,CASSYPILAGDEQYF
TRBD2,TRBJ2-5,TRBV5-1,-,TGCGCCAGCAGCTTGGGTAGCGGGGGGACCCAAGAGACCCAGTACTTC,CASSLGSGGTQETQYF
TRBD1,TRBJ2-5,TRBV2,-,TGTGCCAGCAACACAGGGGAAGAGACCCAGTACTTC,CASNTGEETQYF
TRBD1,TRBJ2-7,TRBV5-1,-,TGCGCCAGCAGCTTTGGCGACAGGGGGCCCTACGAGCAGTACTTC,CASSFGDRGPYEQYF
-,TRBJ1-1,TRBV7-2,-,TGTGCCAGCAGCTTAGCGCAGGGGACTGAAGCTTTCTTT,CASSLAQGTEAFF
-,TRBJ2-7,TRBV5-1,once,TGCGCCAGCAGCTTGGTCCTCAGGGGTGGTAAGCACGAGCAGTACTTC,CASSLVLRGGKHEQYF
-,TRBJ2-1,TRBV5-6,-,TGTGCCAGCAGCTCCGGGACTCCGTTTGGGGTCTTC,CASSSGTPFGVF
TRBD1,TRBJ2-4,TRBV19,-,TGTGCCAGTAGTCGGGACAGAGGGTTCGCCAAAAACATTCAGTACTTC,CASSRDRGFAKNIQYF
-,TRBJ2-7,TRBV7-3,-,TGTGCCAGCAGCCCTGGGGAGACGTACGAGCAGTACTTC,CASSPGETYEQYF
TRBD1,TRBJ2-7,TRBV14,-,TGTGCCAGCAGCCCCATACAGGGGGGTCCCTACGAGCAGTACTTC,CASSPIQGGPYEQYF
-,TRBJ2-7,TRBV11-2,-,TGTGCCAGCAGCTTATTTCCGGCCGGGATGACCTACGAGCAGTACTTC,CASSLFPAGMTYEQYF
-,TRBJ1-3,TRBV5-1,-,TGCGCCAGCAGCTTGGCCGTAGGAGTTACTGGAAACACCATATATTTT,CASSLAVGVTGNTIYF
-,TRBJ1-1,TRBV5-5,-,TGTGCCAGCAGCCTAGTCGGTGAAGCTTTCTTT,CASSLVGEAFF
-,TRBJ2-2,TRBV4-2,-,TGTGCCAGCAGCCAAGCGCCTCAGGCCTCTGTGGAGCTGTTTTTT,CASSQAPQASVELFF
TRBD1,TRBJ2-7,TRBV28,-,TGTGCCAGCAGTCCGGGACAGCTCTACGAGCAGTACTTC,CASSPGQLYEQYF
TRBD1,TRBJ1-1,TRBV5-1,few,TGCGCCAGCGGCTCGGACAGGGACACTGAAGCTTTCTTT,CASGSDRDTEAFF
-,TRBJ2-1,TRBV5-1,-,TGCGCCAGCAGCTTACCAGCAGACTTTTACAATGAGCAGTTCTTC,CASSLPADFYNEQFF
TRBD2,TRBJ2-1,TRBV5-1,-,TGCGCCAGCAGCCCCCGGACTAGCGGGGGCCGGGGAAGCTCCTACAATGAGCAGTTCTTC,CASSPRTSGGRGSSYNEQFF
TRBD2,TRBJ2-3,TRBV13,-,TGTGCCAGCCGACTAGCGGGGACAGATACGCAGTATTTT,CASRLAGTDTQYF
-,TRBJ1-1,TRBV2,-,TGTGCCAGCAGTGATCCCCGGGGTGTGTTGAACACTGAAGCTTTCTTT,CASSDPRGVLNTEAFF
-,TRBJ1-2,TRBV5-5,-,TGTGCCAGCAGTTCCTTCAGGGGTGGGCAGGATGGCTACACCTTC,CASSSFRGGQDGYTF
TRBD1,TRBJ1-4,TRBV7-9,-,TGTGCCAGCAGCACCCGACAGGGAGTAGGTGAAAAACTGTTTTTT,CASSTRQGVGEKLFF
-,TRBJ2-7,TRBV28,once,TGTGCCAGCAGTTTGCCGCGGGGAAATTCCTACGAGCAGTACTTC,CASSLPRGNSYEQYF
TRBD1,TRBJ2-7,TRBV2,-,TGTGCCAGCAGTCTTGGACAGGGAGGCTCCTACGAGCAGTACTTC,CASSLGQGGSYEQYF